This T cell receptor (beta chain) was recovered during a study of cytomegalovirus exposure and HLA in healthy donors. Study-level findings and limits: It was in a later analysis that TCR association rates were seen to vary by HLA locus, highest for DRB1 and lowest for HLA-C. TRBV6-2, TRBV6-3 and other indistinguishable V segments were excluded. A later analysis by the authors found several of the most significant clusters apparently linked to common viral pathogens. The later analysis indicated that the majority of CMV-associated TCR beta chains appeared HLA-restricted.

Notes on this clone: Antigen: not known.

PCR was performed using 60 Vbeta and 13 Jbeta primers. Some clones are missing from TCRdb's copy, which holds only in-frame ones; the method was immunoSEQ multiplex PCR. This table holds 200,000 to 250,000 clones, 85% to 90% found once. The CDR3 contains 14 residues. Germline CDR1 SGHRS, CDR2 YFSETQ. The V segment lost 4 bases and the J segment 4 bases; nucleotides outside the gene matches: 3. The clonotype comes from a human donor in good health. The specimen was PBMCs. The genes are TRBV5-1 and TRBJ2-1; TRBD2 matches at 9 bases. The CDR3 DNA sequence: TGCGCCAGCAGCGCTAGCGGGGTTTACAATGAGCAGTTCTTC. The encoded protein is CASSASGVYNEQFF. The full variable domain, rest sourced from reference TRBV5-1 and TRBJ2-1, is KAGVTQTPRYLIKTRGQQVTLSCSPISGHRSVSWYQQTPGQGLQFLFEYFSETQRNKGNFPGRFSGRQFSNSRSEMNVSTLELGDSALYLCASSASGVYNEQFFGPGTRLTVL.